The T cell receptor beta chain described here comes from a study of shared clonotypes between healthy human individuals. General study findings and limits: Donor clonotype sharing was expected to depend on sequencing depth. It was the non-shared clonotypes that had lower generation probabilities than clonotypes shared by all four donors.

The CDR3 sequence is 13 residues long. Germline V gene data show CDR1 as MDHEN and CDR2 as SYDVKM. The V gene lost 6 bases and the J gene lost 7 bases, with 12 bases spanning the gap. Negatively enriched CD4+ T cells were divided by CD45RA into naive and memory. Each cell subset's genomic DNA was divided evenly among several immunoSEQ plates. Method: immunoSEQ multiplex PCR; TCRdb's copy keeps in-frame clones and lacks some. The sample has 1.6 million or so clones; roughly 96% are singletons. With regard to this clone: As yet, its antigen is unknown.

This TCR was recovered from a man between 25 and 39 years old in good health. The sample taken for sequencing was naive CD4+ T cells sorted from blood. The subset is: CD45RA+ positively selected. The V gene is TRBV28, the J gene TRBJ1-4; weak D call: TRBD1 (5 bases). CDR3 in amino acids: CASRLQGGEKLFF. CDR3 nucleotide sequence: TGTGCCAGCAGGTTGCAGGGCGGTGAAAAACTGTTTTTT.